A single TCR beta chain is shown here with its context. This clonotype was seen at least ten times. The antigen it binds to is not known. No base-level quality is on record; no much larger clone is a single base apart. Counted from cysteine to phenylalanine, this CDR3 has 11 amino acids. The CDR3 DNA has 33 bases and is translated from base 1. V and J lose 2 bases and 8 bases, and a span of 6 bases separates them. For CDR1 and CDR2, the germline V gene lists MNHEY and SVGEGT. This specimen's time point label, per the study, means: newly diagnosed GD, antithyroid drugs for less than 3 months. RNA was extracted from PBMCs in TRIzol for both TCR sequencing and RNA sequencing. The diagnosis of Graves' disease was made according to American Thyroid Association guidelines. Patients were recruited from an endocrinology department in Xi'an, China. Each patient gave 7.5 to 10 milliliters of peripheral blood, collected in an EDTA anticoagulant tube. PBMCs were isolated by Ficoll Paque Plus density gradient separation without further T cell sorting. An Agilent 2100 Bioanalyzer and agarose gel were used to assess RNA quality, and a NanoDrop 2000 was used to measure RNA concentration.

The data originate from a study of regulatory T cells in long-lasting Graves disease (dated by TCRdb to the early 2020s). Concerning the study at large: In the newly diagnosed Graves' disease group, patients had been taking antithyroid drugs for less than 3 months. Patients with persistent Graves' disease were compared with patients with newly diagnosed Graves' disease using TCR sequencing and RNA sequencing of peripheral blood. The study was conducted in China and was registered as a clinical trial. A total of 35 or so samples were covered by TCR sequencing, comprising about 13 persistent and around 20 newly diagnosed Graves' disease patients. Here is what the overall study found, with its caveats: The authors noted that the small sample size was a limitation that may lower accuracy. Sequencing and analysis were restricted to the TCR beta chain. Compared with newly diagnosed patients, patients with persistent Graves' disease had lower TCR Shannon entropy and fewer highly expanded clones, which suggests clonal expansion. Preferential use of TRBV28, TRBJ1-2 and TRBJ2-5 was observed in persistent disease, whereas TRBV20-1 and TRBJ2-1 were favored in newly diagnosed disease. Patients with persistent disease shared more public clonotypes (fewer than 3,000) than newly diagnosed patients did (966). Only peripheral blood was studied, because thyroid tissue, the primary lesion, was inaccessible.

The library was generated by multiplex PCR. The sample was run on an Illumina HiSeq 4000. CDR3 regions were amplified by Arm-PCR with iRepertoire HTBI primers to construct TCR beta libraries. Gel purification was performed on PCR products prior to sequencing. As for how the authors treated the data: Across samples, 60 to 70 TRBV and 13 to 15 TRBJ segments were identified and used for gene usage analysis of CDR3 amino acid clonotypes. COPE and FqMerger were used to merge the filtered high-quality paired reads into contigs. BLAST was used to align contigs to IMGT TRBV, TRBD and TRBJ reference genes, and CDR3 was defined according to IMGT. Highly expanded clones were defined as clonotypes with a frequency above 0.1%. Shannon entropy served as the measure of repertoire diversity, while the Gini coefficient captured V-J evenness. Clonotypes shared by more than one individual were considered public. TCRdb passed the public sequencing reads through fastp at Q25 and MiXCR, retaining productive beta sequences. A single entry per CDR3 protein holds the most common genes and DNA from its merged rows. What appears here as the V and J calls and clone size reflects TCRdb's work, not the paper's. The sample data list 200,000 to 250,000 distinct CDR3 sequences, and around 17% of these were observed just once. The leading ten clones occupy approximately 24% of the sample.

This chain is built from TRBV6-2 or TRBV6-3 and TRBJ2-5; the D gene is perhaps TRBD1, on 5 matching bases. The source of this sequence is a female donor with Graves disease. The specimen comprised peripheral blood mononuclear cells (PBMCs), sampled at new diagnosis, from a patient treated with antithyroid drugs. For the CDR3, the sequence is CASSYQGTQYF. The nucleotide sequence is given as TGTGCCAGCAGTTACCAGGGTACCCAGTACTTC.